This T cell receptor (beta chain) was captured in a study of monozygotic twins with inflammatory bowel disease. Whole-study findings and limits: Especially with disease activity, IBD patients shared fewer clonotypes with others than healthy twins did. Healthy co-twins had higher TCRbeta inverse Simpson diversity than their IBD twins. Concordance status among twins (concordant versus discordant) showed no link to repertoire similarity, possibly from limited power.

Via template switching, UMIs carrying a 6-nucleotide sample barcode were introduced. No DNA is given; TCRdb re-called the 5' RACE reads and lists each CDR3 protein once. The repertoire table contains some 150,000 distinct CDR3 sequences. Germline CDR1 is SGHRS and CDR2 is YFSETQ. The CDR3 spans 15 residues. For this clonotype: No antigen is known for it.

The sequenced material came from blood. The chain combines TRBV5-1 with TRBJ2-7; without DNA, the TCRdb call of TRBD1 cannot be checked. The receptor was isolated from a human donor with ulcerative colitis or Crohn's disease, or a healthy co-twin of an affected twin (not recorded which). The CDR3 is CASSFRGRAEDEQYF.